This T cell receptor beta chain was obtained from a study of blood T cell repertoires in COVID-19 (dated by TCRdb to 2020 to 2021). Background for the entire study: The collaborator samples originated in the United States, Italy and Spain and spanned the acute and convalescent phases of COVID-19. The material from the prospective study consisted of cDNA or gDNA derived from T cells, B-cell-depleted T cells, or PBMCs. Samples were obtained from the ongoing ImmuneRACE study (first 160 participants) and from some 1,200 subjects provided by 6 global collaborators. Where HLA class I and class II types were available, the types were taken from metadata supplied by the sample provider, not from assay-based typing. Sample metadata almost always included a de-identified subject ID, COVID-19 status, age in years and sex. Deeply sampled blood TCRbeta repertoires from subjects exposed to, actively infected with, or recovered from COVID-19 were included in the dataset. The repertoires were released in a freely available public database meant as a resource for research on the immune response to SARS-CoV-2.

TCRbeta CDR3 regions were amplified from genomic DNA using the immunoSEQ Assay, a bias-controlled multiplex PCR. The paper's processing steps were these. Within the assay, amplification of reference gene primers was used to estimate how many nucleated cells each sample contained. Sequence reads were collapsed and filtered to measure the absolute abundance of every unique TCRbeta CDR3 rearrangement. Productive Simpson clonality was computed per sample as the square root of Simpson's diversity index over productive rearrangements. TCRdb took over this immuneACCESS table, retaining in-frame rearrangements with V and J assigned. Such tables are incomplete; in checked studies, under half of the missing clones stem from an unresolved V gene, and the remainder is unexplained. V and J calls and clone size are those listed in that table; D and trimming were worked out from the DNA. A total of about 440,000 clones appear in this sample, approximately 88% of them only once. Around 12% of the sample is taken by the ten largest.

In Seattle, one collaborating source enrolled patients while the infection was active and tracked those patients longitudinally over the course of disease. Collaborating institutions collected whole blood in K2EDTA tubes following their own protocols. For TCRbeta analysis, collaborators shipped samples in one of three forms: frozen whole blood, isolated PBMCs, or DNA extracted from either of those sample types. Turning to this clone: Its antigen is still unknown. No per-base quality is available; no much larger clone lies one base away.

The junction shows trimming of 5 bases on V and 3 bases on J, plus 14 bases between the germline ends. Spanning cysteine to phenylalanine, the CDR3 consists of 14 amino acids. Of the read, only the CDR3 DNA is kept; its 42 bases are in frame from base 1. CDR1 and CDR2 are read off the germline V gene as MNHEY and SVGEGT. Points the paper makes about the study in general: Clinical and demographic metadata were provided uncurated, with the amount varying by source and participant.

The sequence was obtained from a woman aged 45 to 65 with COVID-19, enrolled during active disease. Recombination joined TRBV6-2 or TRBV6-3 with TRBJ2-7; the D gene is perhaps TRBD1, from 5 matching bases. Specimen: peripheral blood. The CDR3 corresponds to CASSARQIDYEQYF. The DNA sequence reads TGTGCCAGCAGTGCCCGACAGATTGACTACGAGCAGTACTTC.